This T cell receptor beta chain is from a study of blood T cell repertoires in COVID-19. Across the study: The cDNA or gDNA used as material had been derived from T cells, B-cell-depleted T cells, or PBMCs.

Looked up from germline, CDR1 is SEHNR and CDR2 is FQNEAQ (reference sequence). The CDR3 runs 11 residues. V was clipped by 8 bases and J by 5 bases, with 7 bases between them. Clones were sequenced by immunoSEQ multiplex PCR, and TCRdb holds only the in-frame ones, with some missing. The table includes hundreds of thousands of clones, 90% detected once. This sequence joins TRBV7-9 and TRBJ1-3; D is undetermined. Sequencing was performed on peripheral blood. The clonotype was recovered from a woman aged 40 to 55 with COVID-19, enrolled during active disease. The DNA of the CDR3 is TGTGCCAGCGCGGATAGAAACACCATATATTTT. It specifies CASADRNTIYF. Full variable domain (remainder filled in from reference TRBV7-9 and TRBJ1-3): DTGVSQNPRHKITKRGQNVTFRCDPISEHNRLYWYRQTLGQGPEFLTYFQNEAQLEKSRLLSDRFSAERPKGSFSTLEIQRTEQGDSAMYLCASADRNTIYFGEGSWLTVV.